What follows is one T cell receptor beta chain and its context. Its antigen remains undetermined. Per-base quality was not reported, and no clone a single base away is much larger than it. This sample was included in a study of blood T cells in healthy people across ages (dated by TCRdb to the mid-2010s). For the wider study: In model experiments, template switching captured roughly one uniquely barcoded TCR beta cDNA molecule for every two T cells. The donors were divided into four age groups: young (average roughly 15 years), middle-aged (under 40), aged (roughly 66) and long-lived (around 80). Age-related changes in TCR beta repertoire diversity were measured in the study by deep sequencing normalized with unique cDNA molecular identifiers. To avoid experimental bias, donors of different ages were randomly spread across the sequencing lanes. The study analyzed two additional independent replicas of 1 million unique cDNA reads from the same blood draw for two donors, one aged 18 to 30 and one aged 80 or older. The paper as a whole reports these results and caveats: Observed TCR beta diversity correlated strongly with the percentage of naive T cells measured by flow cytometry. Conclusive comparison of naive and antigen-experienced compartments was prevented by the profiling of bulk unsorted PBMCs. Compared with the aged group, more naive CD4+ T cells, fewer expanded clones and increased TCR diversity were shown by the long-lived group, suggesting age selection. The CMV infection status of donors was not known, potentially confounding age-related changes in expanded clonotypes. Observed TCR beta diversity per million T cells fell roughly linearly with age, and a significant reduction was already apparent by age roughly 40. Total diversity estimates from one million sequenced T cells were considered lower bounds and underestimates.

Donors were 39 systemically healthy Caucasian individuals from Russia aged 6 to 90 years. Each donor gave around 9.8 milliliters of peripheral blood, collected into EDTA-treated Vacutainer tubes. Ficoll-Paque density-gradient centrifugation was used to isolate PBMCs, with at least 7 million per sample. Trizol reagent was used to extract total RNA from the PBMCs, yielding at least 6 micrograms per sample. For every donor, an aliquot of PBMCs went through flow cytometry to measure the percentages of naive CD45RAhigh/CD27high T cells. CDR1 and CDR2, per the germline V gene, are SGHTA and FQGNSA. From the cysteine through the phenylalanine, the CDR3 covers 15 amino acids. The retained sequence is limited to the CDR3, 45 bases, with the frame set at the first base. Trimming takes 1 base from V and 4 bases from J, and the germline ends sit 14 bases apart. Receptor amplification or capture employed 5' RACE. TCRdb names Illumina HiSeq 2500 as the instrument used. The second PCR ran for about 6 to 12 cycles and used a J-beta primer mix along with a sample-barcoded 5' primer. A unique molecular identifier was introduced onto each TCR beta cDNA molecule by a template-switch 5' adaptor carrying 12 random nucleotides. At least 2.5 million CDR3-containing paired-end reads were obtained from each sample. The Mint cDNA synthesis kit, primed by a TRBC-specific oligonucleotide, was used to synthesize first-strand cDNA from all RNA. Following uracil-DNA glycosylase treatment, all cDNA underwent a first 18-cycle PCR with the universal primers M1SS and BC2_uni_R. In the paper's pipeline: Each sample was normalized by randomly selecting 1 million high-quality reads, each carrying a distinct molecular identifier. Reads sharing molecular identifiers were discarded rather than binned into consensus sequences. CDR3 identification, clonotype clustering and error correction used MiTCR with a Q25 quality threshold and the strictest error-elimination algorithm. A nonparametric unseen species model with Euler transformation was used to estimate lower-bound total TCR beta diversity. TCRdb cleaned the public reads at Q25 with fastp, built clones with MiXCR and kept in-frame beta chains. Entries that share a CDR3 protein sequence are merged under the most common genes and DNA. It is TCRdb's table, rather than the study itself, that gives the V and J calls and clone size. The sample table shows about 800,000 distinct CDR3 sequences, and nearly 60% are seen once. Roughly 22% of the sample is in the top ten clones.

This receptor was obtained from a man aged 30 to 39 in good health. Sequencing was done on a sample of blood. The rearrangement combines TRBV7-2 with TRBJ2-7; no D segment can be confidently identified. The CDR3 region has the sequence CASSLEVLGPYEQYF. The DNA sequence is TGTGCCAGCAGCTTAGAGGTCCTAGGGCCTTACGAGCAGTACTTC.